Reported below is one T cell receptor beta chain. Antigen: not known. There are 14 residues in the CDR3. Germline loops: CDR1 SNHLY, CDR2 FYNNEI. Trimming took off 6 bases at V and 0 bases at J, with 9 bases between the two ends. In the PCR, 60 Vbeta and 13 Jbeta primers were used. TCRdb's table, derived via immunoSEQ multiplex PCR, lists solely in-frame clones and lacks some. The table for this sample gives tens of thousands of clones. This record belongs to a study of cytomegalovirus exposure and HLA in healthy donors. Whole-study results and caveats: Researchers counted about 150 TCR beta chains as cytomegalovirus-associated. Accounts indicate the classifier identified cytomegalovirus status with strong specificity and sensitivity.

Sequenced input: PBMCs. The rearrangement uses TRBV2 and TRBJ1-5; no reliable D call. This TCR derives from a man aged 45-60 years in good health and CMV-seropositive. CDR3 nucleotides: TGTGCCAGCAGATCGAGCAATAGCAATCAGCCCCAGCATTTT. The encoded protein is CASRSSNSNQPQHF. Filled out from reference TRBV2 and TRBJ1-5, the complete variable domain reads EPEVTQTPSHQVTQMGQEVILRCVPISNHLYFYWYRQILGQKVEFLVSFYNNEISEKSEIFDDQFSVERPDGSNFTLKIRSTKLEDSAMYFCASRSSNSNQPQHFGDGTRLSIL.